This paragraph covers one T cell receptor beta chain sequence. Authors' processing steps: Using reference gene primer amplification, nucleated cell counts were estimated. Produced via immunoSEQ multiplex PCR; TCRdb's table is partial and in-frame only. For V, J and clone size, that table is used; D and trimming come from the DNA. The table has just over 80,000 clones, more than 60% seen once; the top ten hold less than 20%. The record originates from a study of blood T cell repertoires in COVID-19. For the study at large: Material from acute and convalescent COVID-19 was sourced from the United States, Italy and Spain. T cells, B-cell-depleted T cells, or PBMCs provided the cDNA or gDNA that served as material.

Trimming took off 1 base at V and 2 bases at J, with 6 bases between the two ends. This CDR3 has 13 residues. Sequencing was carried out using peripheral blood. This clonotype originated in an elderly woman with active or convalescent COVID-19. The chain has TRBV12-3 or TRBV12-4 and TRBJ2-7; D not certain. This CDR3 is CASSLGQTYEQYF. The CDR3 coding sequence is TGTGCCAGCAGTTTAGGGCAAACCTACGAGCAGTACTTC.